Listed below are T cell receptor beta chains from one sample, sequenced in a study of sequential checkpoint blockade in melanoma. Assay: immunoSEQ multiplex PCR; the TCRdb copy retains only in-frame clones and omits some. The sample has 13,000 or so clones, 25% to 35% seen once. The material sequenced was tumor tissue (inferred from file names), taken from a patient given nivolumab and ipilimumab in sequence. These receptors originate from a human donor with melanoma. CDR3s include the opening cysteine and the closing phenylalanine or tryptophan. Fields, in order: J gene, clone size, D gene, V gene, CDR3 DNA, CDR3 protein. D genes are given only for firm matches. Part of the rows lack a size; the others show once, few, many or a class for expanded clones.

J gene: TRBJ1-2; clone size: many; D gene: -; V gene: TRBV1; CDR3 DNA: TGCGCCAGCAGCCAAAATACGGAAGGCTATGGCTACACCTTC; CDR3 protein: CASSQNTEGYGYTF
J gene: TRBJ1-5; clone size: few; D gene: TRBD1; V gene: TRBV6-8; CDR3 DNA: TGTGCCAGCAGTTACTCTGGACAGGGCAATCAGCCCCAGCATTTT; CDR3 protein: CASSYSGQGNQPQHF
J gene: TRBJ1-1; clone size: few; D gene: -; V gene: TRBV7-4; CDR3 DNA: TGTGCCAGCAGCTTATCCAAGAACACTGAAGCTTTCTTT; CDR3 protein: CASSLSKNTEAFF
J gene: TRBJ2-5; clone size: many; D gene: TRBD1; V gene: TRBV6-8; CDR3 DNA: TGTGCCAGCAGTCGACAGGGGGCCGGTCGCCTCGGAGAGACCCAGTACTTC; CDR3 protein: CASSRQGAGRLGETQYF
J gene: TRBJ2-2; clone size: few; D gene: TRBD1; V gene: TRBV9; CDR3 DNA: TGTGCCAGCAGCAGACGAACGGGACAGGGGGCGAACACCGGGGAGCTGTTTTTT; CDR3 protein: CASSRRTGQGANTGELFF
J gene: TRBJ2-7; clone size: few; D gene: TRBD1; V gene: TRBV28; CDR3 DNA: TGTGCCAGCAATCCCTACAGGGGCACCTACGAGCAGTACTTC; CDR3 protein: CASNPYRGTYEQYF
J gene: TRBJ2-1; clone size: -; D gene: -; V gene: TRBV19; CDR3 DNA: TGTGCCAGTAGTATCGCGACTACAATCTCCTACAATGAGCAGTTCTTC; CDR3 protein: CASSIATTISYNEQFF
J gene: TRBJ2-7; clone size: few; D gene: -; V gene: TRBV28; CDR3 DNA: TGTGCCAGCAGTTTATCCCTCGGCTTCCTTGAGTACGAGCAGTACTTC; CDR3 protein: CASSLSLGFLEYEQYF
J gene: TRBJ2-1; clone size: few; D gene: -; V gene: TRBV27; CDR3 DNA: TGTGCCAGCAGTTACTTAGAAAGCTCCTACAATGAGCAGTTCTTC; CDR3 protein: CASSYLESSYNEQFF
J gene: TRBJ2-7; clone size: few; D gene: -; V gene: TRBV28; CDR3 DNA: TGTGCCAGCAGTGCCTATGGGGGCGAGCAGTACTTC; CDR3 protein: CASSAYGGEQYF
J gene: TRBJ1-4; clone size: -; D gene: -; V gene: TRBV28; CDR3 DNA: TGTGCCAGCAGCCCGTTGCGGGCTAATGAAAAACTGTTTTTT; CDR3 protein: CASSPLRANEKLFF
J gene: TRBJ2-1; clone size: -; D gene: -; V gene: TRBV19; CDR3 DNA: TGTGCCAGTAGTCGACTGGCAGTCGATGAGCAGTTCTTC; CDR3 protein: CASSRLAVDEQFF
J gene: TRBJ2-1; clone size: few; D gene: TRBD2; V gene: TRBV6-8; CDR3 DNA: TGTGCCAGCAGTCCCGGGACTATCAATGAGCAGTTCTTC; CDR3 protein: CASSPGTINEQFF
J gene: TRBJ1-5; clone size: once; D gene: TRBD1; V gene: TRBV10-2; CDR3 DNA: TGCGCCAGCAGTCGAGGGACAGGGACGGGACAGCCCCAGCATTTT; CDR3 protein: CASSRGTGTGQPQHF
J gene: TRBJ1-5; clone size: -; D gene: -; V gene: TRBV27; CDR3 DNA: TGTGCCAGCAGTCCCCTCGATAACCAGCCCCAGCATTTT; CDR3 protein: CASSPLDNQPQHF
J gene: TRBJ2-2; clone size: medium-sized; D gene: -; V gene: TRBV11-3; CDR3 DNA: TGTGCCAGCAGCTCCCGCCCGGTTACCGGGGAGCTGTTTTTT; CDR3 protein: CASSSRPVTGELFF
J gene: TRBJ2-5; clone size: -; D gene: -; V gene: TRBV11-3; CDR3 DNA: TGTGCCAGCAGCTTAGTACAGGCTAGCACGGCGGAGACCCAGTACTTC; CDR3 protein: CASSLVQASTAETQYF
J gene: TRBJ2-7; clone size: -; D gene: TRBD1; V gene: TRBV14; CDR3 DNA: TGTGCCAGCAGCCATAACAGGGGTAGTTTGGCCTACGAGCAGTACTTC; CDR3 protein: CASSHNRGSLAYEQYF
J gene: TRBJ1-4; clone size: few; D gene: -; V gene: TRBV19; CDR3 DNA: TGTGCCAGCGAACGGGGGGCCAATGAAAAACTGTTTTTT; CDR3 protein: CASERGANEKLFF
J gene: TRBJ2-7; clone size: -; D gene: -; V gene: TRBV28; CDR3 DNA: TGTGCCAGGATGGTTCCTTGGACCAACCCCTACGAGCAGTACTTC; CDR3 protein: CARMVPWTNPYEQYF
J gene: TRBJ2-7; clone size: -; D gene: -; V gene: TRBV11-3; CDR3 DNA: TGTGCCAGCAGCTTAGGTGAGGGATCAGGCGGCTTCGACGAGCAGTACTTC; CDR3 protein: CASSLGEGSGGFDEQYF
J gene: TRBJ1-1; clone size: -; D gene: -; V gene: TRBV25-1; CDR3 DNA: TGTGCCAGCAGTGGCCGGGCCCTAAACACTGAAGCTTTCTTT; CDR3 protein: CASSGRALNTEAFF
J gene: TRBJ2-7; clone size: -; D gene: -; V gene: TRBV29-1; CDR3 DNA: TGCAGCGTGATCGTCGGTGCAGTCGACGAGCAGTACTTC; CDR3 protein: CSVIVGAVDEQYF
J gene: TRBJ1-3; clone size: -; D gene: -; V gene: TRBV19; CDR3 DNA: TGTGCCAGTAGGACGGGGGGCTCTGGAAACACCATATATTTT; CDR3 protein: CASRTGGSGNTIYF